These 28 T cell receptor beta chains share one sample of origin, sequenced in a study of T cell responses to AZD1222 COVID-19 vaccine. Assay used: immunoSEQ multiplex PCR; TCRdb lists only in-frame clones, some missing. The data hold some 150,000 clones, with approximately 91% observed a single time. The input for sequencing was peripheral blood, taken on day 0 of AZD1222 vaccination. The origin of the receptors is an adult in good health.

The chain combines TRBV28 with TRBJ2-1, with 9 nucleotides matching TRBD1. V lost 4 bases and J lost 8; bases outside the gene matches: 9. The germline V gene has CDR1 MDHEN and CDR2 SYDVKM. This CDR3 comprises 15 residues. CDR3 amino acids: CASSSPGQGRDEQFF. The CDR3 nucleotides are TGTGCCAGCAGTTCCCCGGGACAGGGTAGGGATGAGCAGTTCTTC.

Points on this clone: The junction and the germline gene differ at one end; a read error may be behind it. The chain links TRBV14 to TRBJ1-2, with 7 bases aligning to TRBD1. In germline, CDR1 is SGHDN, CDR2 FVKESK. This CDR3 has 13 amino acids. This CDR3 reads CASSPDRNYGHTF. The CDR3 DNA is TGTGCCAGCAGTCCGGACAGGAACTATGGCCACACCTTC.

V and J are TRBV7-3 and TRBJ2-7; a possible D gene is TRBD1 (5 bases). Germline V gives CDR1 SGHTA, CDR2 FQGTGA. The CDR3 loop spans 14 amino acids. Trimming shortened V by 5 bases and J by 2 bases, and 13 bases separated the two germline ends. CDR3 protein: CASSLQGGPYEQYF. DNA of the CDR3: TGTGCCAGCAGCCTTCAGGGTGGTCCCTACGAGCAGTACTTC.

The chain recombines TRBV5-4 with TRBJ1-1; D remains unclear. With 1 base removed from V and 0 bases from J, the gap between germline ends came to 4 bases. The CDR3 consists of 13 residues. Germline CDR1 SGHNT, CDR2 YYREEE (reference sequence). In DNA form, the CDR3 reads TGTGCCAGCAGCTTGCAGCTGAACACTGAAGCTTTCTTT. It codes for CASSLQLNTEAFF.

This chain connects TRBV27 to TRBJ2-6; D call uncertain. This CDR3 is 17 amino acids long. Deletions cut 4 bases from V and 0 bases from J, with 13 bases between. Germline CDR1 MNHEY, CDR2 SMNVEV (reference sequence). The CDR3 DNA reads as TGTGCCAGCAGTTATTGGGCCTCGTACTCTGGGGCCAACGTCCTGACTTTC. Amino acid sequence: CASSYWASYSGANVLTF. Variable domain in full (rest from reference TRBV27 and TRBJ2-6): EAQVTQNPRYLITVTGKKLTVTCSQNMNHEYMSWYRQDPGLGLRQIYYSMNVEVTDKGDVPEGYKVSRKEKRNFPLILESPSPNQTSLYFCASSYWASYSGANVLTFGAGSRLTVL.

The chain couples TRBV18 to TRBJ2-5; D might be TRBD1 or TRBD2, each matching 5 bases. The CDR3 contains 15 residues. Looked up from germline, CDR1 is KGHSH and CDR2 is LQKENI. V shed 0 bases and J shed 1 base, with 9 bases lying between them. The CDR3 here is CASSPPVGVQETQYF. The CDR3 DNA reads TGTGCCAGCTCACCACCTGTGGGGGTCCAAGAGACCCAGTACTTC.

This chain links TRBV19 with TRBJ1-6; D perhaps matches TRBD1 (5 bases). V was trimmed by 3 bases and J by 0 bases, leaving 15 bases between them. Germline-derived CDR1 and CDR2 are LNHDA and SQIVND (reference sequence). The CDR3 is 18 amino acids. In DNA, the CDR3 is TGTGCCAGTAGTATCCAGGGACTATCTAGCTCCTATAATTCACCCCTCCACTTT. Amino acid sequence: CASSIQGLSSSYNSPLHF.

The genes are TRBV4-3 and TRBJ1-2; 7 bases are shared with TRBD1. The CDR3 is 15 amino acids. CDR1 is LGHNA and CDR2 is YSLEER in the germline V gene. V lost 0 bases, J lost 5 bases, and 6 bases stayed unmatched. The CDR3 coding sequence is TGCGCCAGCAGCCAAGACGGACAGGTTCCTTATGGCTACACCTTC. The encoded protein is CASSQDGQVPYGYTF.

The J gene is TRBJ2-1, the V gene TRBV7-8, with D unclear. V was trimmed by 3 bases and J by 0 bases, leaving 3 bases between them. From germline, CDR1 is SGHVS and CDR2 FQNEAQ. This CDR3 has 13 residues. CDR3 region: CASSLNSYNEQFF. CDR3 nucleotides: TGTGCCAGCAGCTTGAACTCCTACAATGAGCAGTTCTTC.

This chain uses TRBV7-2 with TRBJ2-1; the D is unclear. The CDR3 totals 14 residues. Germline V gene lookup returns CDR1 SGHTA and CDR2 FQGNSA. The V gene lost 5 bases and the J gene lost 6 bases, with 14 bases spanning the gap. The CDR3 protein is CASSPVKSSNEQFF. The CDR3 DNA is TGTGCCAGCAGCCCAGTCAAATCAAGCAATGAGCAGTTCTTC.

The chain links TRBV11-3 to TRBJ2-4, with D possibly being TRBD1 (6 bases). V was cut by 5 bases and J by 2 bases, with 10 bases left in between. The CDR3 extends over 14 amino acids. Per germline, CDR1 SGHNT and CDR2 YENEEA. CDR3 in amino acids: CASSPTGTKNIQYF. CDR3 in DNA: TGTGCCAGCAGCCCAACAGGGACCAAAAACATTCAGTACTTC.

The gene calls are TRBV19 and TRBJ2-1; D possibly corresponds to TRBD2 (7 bases). The germline V gene has CDR1 LNHDA and CDR2 SQIVND (reference sequence). The CDR3 contains 13 residues. Trimming removed 6 bases at V and 8 bases at J, with 14 bases between. The DNA for the CDR3 is TGTGCCAGTAGCGGGGGGCAGTTTTATGAGCAGTTCTTC. It specifies CASSGGQFYEQFF.

The chain combines TRBV11-2 with TRBJ1-1; no firm D call. The CDR3 covers 13 residues. V lost 5 bases to trimming and J lost 5 bases, with 12 bases between them. Germline V gene sequence: CDR1 SGHAT, CDR2 FQNNGV. Here the CDR3 reads CASSPLTQTEAFF. In DNA, the CDR3 is TGTGCCAGCAGCCCCTTAACACAAACTGAAGCTTTCTTT.

The chain couples TRBV3-1 (or the pseudogene TRBV3-2) to TRBJ2-7, with 9 bases fitting TRBD1. Germline CDR1 LGHDT, CDR2 YNNKEL (reference sequence). The CDR3 has 14 amino acids. J lost 5 bases, V lost 3 bases, and 5 bases had no gene match. The CDR3 DNA reads as TGTGCCAGCAGCCACCGGGACAGGGTCCACGAGCAGTACTTC. Translation: CASSHRDRVHEQYF.

This clone showed up just once. The J gene is TRBJ2-2, the V gene TRBV6-2 or TRBV6-3; D is perhaps TRBD1 (6 bases). The V gene lost 4 bases and the J gene lost 6 bases, with 9 bases spanning the gap. This CDR3 is built from 13 residues. Germline lookup yields CDR1 MNHEY and CDR2 SVGEGT. This chain's CDR3 is CASSSQGPGELFF. CDR3 DNA sequence: TGTGCCAGCAGTTCTCAGGGGCCCGGGGAGCTGTTTTTT.

This chain links TRBV3-1 (or the pseudogene TRBV3-2) with TRBJ1-4; 9 bases align to TRBD1. V dropped 3 bases and J dropped 5; count of bases not matched to a gene: 4. The germline V gene encodes CDR1 LGHDT and CDR2 YNNKEL (reference sequence). The length of the CDR3 is 15 residues. The CDR3 DNA reads as TGTGCCAGCAGCCACCGGGACAGGGCAAATGAAAAACTGTTTTTT. Its translation is CASSHRDRANEKLFF.

The chain recombines TRBV6-5 with TRBJ2-7; TRBD1 matches at 7 bases. This CDR3 spans 15 amino acids. CDR1 and CDR2 from the germline V gene are MNHEY and SVGAGI. Trimming at V came to 6 bases and at J to 6 bases, leaving 14 bases not matched to a gene. The CDR3, as DNA: TGTGCCAGCAGGGGAACGGGACAGTCTCGTGGCGAGCAGTACTTC. Translating it yields CASRGTGQSRGEQYF.

The V gene is TRBV7-2, the J gene TRBJ1-5; D is uncertain. The CDR3 length is 16 residues. Trimming stripped 2 bases from V and 3 bases from J, with 14 bases between. Germline-derived CDR1 and CDR2 are SGHTA and FQGNSA. The CDR3 coding sequence is TGTGCCAGCAGCTTAAGAGGCAGGCCCTACAATCAGCCCCAGCATTTT. Its translation: CASSLRGRPYNQPQHF.

The chain combines TRBV27 with TRBJ1-1; a possible D gene is TRBD1 (6 bases). The CDR3 length is 16 residues. V lost 0 bases to trimming and J lost 0 bases, with 11 bases between them. Germline lookup yields CDR1 MNHEY and CDR2 SMNVEV (reference sequence). CDR3 DNA sequence: TGTGCCAGCAGTTTATCAGCAGGGGCGATGAACACTGAAGCTTTCTTT. Translated, it gives CASSLSAGAMNTEAFF.

The chain recombines TRBV5-4 with TRBJ1-2; weak D call: TRBD1 (5 bases). Germline V gene lookup returns CDR1 SGHNT and CDR2 YYREEE (reference sequence). There are 14 residues in the CDR3. Trimming removed 4 bases from V and 6 bases from J, with 16 bases in between. The CDR3 here is CASSQVTDWNGYTF. In nucleotides, the CDR3 is TGTGCCAGCAGCCAAGTGACAGATTGGAATGGCTACACCTTC.

The count of this clone is one. The V and J genes are TRBV7-9 and TRBJ1-5, with no clear D. Trimming took off 1 base at V and 0 bases at J, with 7 bases between the two ends. CDR3 length equals 15 residues. Germline assignment: CDR1 SEHNR and CDR2 FQNEAQ (reference sequence). The DNA of the CDR3 is TGTGCCAGCAGCTTAGGGGATAATAGCAATCAGCCCCAGCATTTT. Protein product: CASSLGDNSNQPQHF.

The chain links TRBV30 to TRBJ2-7; possibly TRBD1 for D (5 bases). The germline V gene has CDR1 GTSNPN and CDR2 SVGIG (reference sequence). This CDR3 region has 14 residues. Trimming took off 4 bases at V and 5 bases at J, with 18 bases between the two ends. The CDR3 DNA follows: TGTGCCTGGACCTTCGGTCGCAGGGCCGACGAGCAGTACTTC. Translation: CAWTFGRRADEQYF.

This chain uses TRBV6-2 or TRBV6-3 with TRBJ1-6; 9 bases are shared with TRBD1. CDR3 length: 15 residues. Unmatched junction bases numbered 5, after V lost 4 bases and J lost 7 bases. CDR1 and CDR2 (germline): MNHEY, SVGEGT. The DNA of the CDR3 is TGTGCCAGCAGTTGGACAGGGGCCGCGAATTCACCCCTCCACTTT. It translates to CASSWTGAANSPLHF.

The chain joins TRBV6-5 to TRBJ2-3; 10 bases match TRBD2. Germline lookup yields CDR1 MNHEY and CDR2 SVGAGI. The CDR3 runs 14 residues. The J segment lost 4 bases and the V segment lost 2 bases, leaving 0 bases of the junction unmatched. CDR3 region: CASSYGLAADTQYF. CDR3 in DNA: TGTGCCAGCAGTTACGGACTAGCGGCAGATACGCAGTATTTT.

The rearrangement uses TRBV14 and TRBJ2-3, with a tentative D call TRBD2 (5 bases). This CDR3 has 15 residues. The germline gives CDR1 SGHDN, CDR2 FVKESK. The ends were cut back, 0 bases at V and 9 bases at J, with 16 bases in the middle. The CDR3 coding sequence is TGTGCCAGCAGCCAAGATCGTGGGAGCATCAGCACGCAGTATTTT. It encodes CASSQDRGSISTQYF. Supplemented by reference TRBV14 and TRBJ2-3, the full variable domain reads EAGVTQFPSHSVIEKGQTVTLRCDPISGHDNLYWYRRVMGKEIKFLLHFVKESKQDESGMPNNRFLAERTGGTYSTLKVQPAELEDSGVYFCASSQDRGSISTQYFGPGTRLTVL.

The chain recombines TRBV7-2 with TRBJ1-4; no definite D call. The V and J ends lost 0 bases and 7 bases respectively, with 9 bases between them. The CDR3 has 14 residues. In germline, CDR1 is SGHTA, CDR2 FQGNSA. In nucleotides, the CDR3 is TGTGCCAGCAGCTTAGCAGGGTATGGTGAAAAACTGTTTTTT. Translated, it gives CASSLAGYGEKLFF.

The rearrangement uses TRBV15 and TRBJ1-3; D is undetermined. CDR1 and CDR2 (germline): LNHNV, YYDKDF (reference sequence). CDR3 length equals 15 residues. V lost 1 base, J lost 0 bases, and 7 bases lay in between. The chain's CDR3 is CATSRVPSSGNTIYF. The DNA of the CDR3 is TGTGCCACCAGCAGAGTCCCGAGCTCTGGAAACACCATATATTTT.

The rearrangement uses TRBV9 and TRBJ2-7, with 10 bases fitting TRBD2. Germline V gene sequence: CDR1 SGDLS, CDR2 YYNGEE. The V gene end was trimmed by 4 bases and the J gene end by 3 bases; junction bases not matched to a gene: 7. This CDR3 is 15 amino acids long. Here the CDR3 reads CASSPRTSGSYEQYF. CDR3 bases: TGTGCCAGCAGCCCCCGGACTAGCGGTAGCTACGAGCAGTACTTC.